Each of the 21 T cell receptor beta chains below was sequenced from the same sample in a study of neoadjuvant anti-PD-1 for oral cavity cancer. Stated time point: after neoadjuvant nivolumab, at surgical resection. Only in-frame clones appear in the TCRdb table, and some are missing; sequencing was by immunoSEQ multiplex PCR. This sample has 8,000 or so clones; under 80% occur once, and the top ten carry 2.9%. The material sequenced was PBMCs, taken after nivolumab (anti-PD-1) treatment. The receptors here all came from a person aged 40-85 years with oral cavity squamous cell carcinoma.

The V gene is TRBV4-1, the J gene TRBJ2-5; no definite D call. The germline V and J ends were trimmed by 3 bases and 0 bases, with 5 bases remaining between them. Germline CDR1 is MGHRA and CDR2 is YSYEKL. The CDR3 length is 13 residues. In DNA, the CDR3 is TGCGCCAGCAGCCAGCCCCACCAAGAGACCCAGTACTTC. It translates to CASSQPHQETQYF.

The CDR3 sequence is CASSSRLGDTIYF. The CDR3 DNA reads as TGCGCCAGCAGCTCGCGACTAGGCGACACCATATATTTT. The genes are TRBV5-1 and TRBJ1-3; D not resolved. Germline V gives CDR1 SGHRS, CDR2 YFSETQ. With 3 bases removed from V and 8 bases from J, the gap between germline ends came to 12 bases. This CDR3 is 13 amino acids long.

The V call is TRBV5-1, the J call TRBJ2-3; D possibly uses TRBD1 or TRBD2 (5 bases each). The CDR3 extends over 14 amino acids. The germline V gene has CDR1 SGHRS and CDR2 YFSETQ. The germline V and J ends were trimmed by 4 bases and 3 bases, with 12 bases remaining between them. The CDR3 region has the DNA TGCGCCAGCAGCCGAGGGGAATTTACAGATACGCAGTATTTT. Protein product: CASSRGEFTDTQYF.

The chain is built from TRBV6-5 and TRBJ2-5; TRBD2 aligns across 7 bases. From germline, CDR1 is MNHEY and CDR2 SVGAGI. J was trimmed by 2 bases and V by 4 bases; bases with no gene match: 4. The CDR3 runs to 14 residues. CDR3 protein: CASSLGLIQETQYF. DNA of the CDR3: TGTGCCAGCAGTTTGGGACTAATACAAGAGACCCAGTACTTC.

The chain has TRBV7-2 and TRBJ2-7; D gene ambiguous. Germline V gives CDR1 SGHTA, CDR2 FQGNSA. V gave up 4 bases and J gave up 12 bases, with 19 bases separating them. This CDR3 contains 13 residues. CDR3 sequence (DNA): TGTGCCAGCAGCTCCGACCTATTCGGACCCCTGTACTTC. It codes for CASSSDLFGPLYF.

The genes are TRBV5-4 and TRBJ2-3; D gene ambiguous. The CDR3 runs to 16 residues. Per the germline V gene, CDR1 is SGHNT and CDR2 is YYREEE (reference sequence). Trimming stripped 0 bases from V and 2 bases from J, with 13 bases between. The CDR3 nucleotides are TGTGCCAGCAGCTTGGGTGGACCGAGAGACACAGATACGCAGTATTTT. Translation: CASSLGGPRDTDTQYF.

The chain's CDR3 is CASSLGGTYEQYF. The CDR3, as DNA: TGTGCCAGCAGTTTAGGGGGTACCTACGAGCAGTACTTC. The genes are TRBV27 and TRBJ2-7, with D perhaps matching TRBD1 or TRBD2 (5 bases each). This CDR3 contains 13 residues. Germline assignment: CDR1 MNHEY and CDR2 SMNVEV (reference sequence). Trimming removed 2 bases from V and 2 bases from J, with 7 bases in between.

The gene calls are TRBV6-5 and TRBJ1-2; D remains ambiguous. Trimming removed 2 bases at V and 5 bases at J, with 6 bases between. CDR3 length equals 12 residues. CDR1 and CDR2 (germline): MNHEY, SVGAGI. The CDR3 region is CASSYTGYGYTF. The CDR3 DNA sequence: TGTGCCAGCAGTTACACCGGGTATGGCTACACCTTC.

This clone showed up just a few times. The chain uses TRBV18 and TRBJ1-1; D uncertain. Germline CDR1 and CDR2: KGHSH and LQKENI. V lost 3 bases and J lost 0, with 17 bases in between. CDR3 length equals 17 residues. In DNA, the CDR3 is TGTGCCAGCTCACCCTCCCGGGGTGCAGCTTTGAACACTGAAGCTTTCTTT. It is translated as CASSPSRGAALNTEAFF.

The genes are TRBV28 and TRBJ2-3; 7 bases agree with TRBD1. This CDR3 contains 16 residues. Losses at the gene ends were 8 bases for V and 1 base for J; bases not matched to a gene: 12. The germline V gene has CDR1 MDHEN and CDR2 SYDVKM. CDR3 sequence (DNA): TGTGCCAGCCTCTCGCTAGGGGACAGCGGCACAGATACGCAGTATTTT. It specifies CASLSLGDSGTDTQYF.

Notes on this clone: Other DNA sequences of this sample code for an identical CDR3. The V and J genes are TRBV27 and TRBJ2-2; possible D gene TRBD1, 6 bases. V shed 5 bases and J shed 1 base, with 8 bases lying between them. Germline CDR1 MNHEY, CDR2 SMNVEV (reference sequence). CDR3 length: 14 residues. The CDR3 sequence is CASSLDRNTGELFF. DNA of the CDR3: TGTGCCAGCAGTCTGGACAGGAACACCGGGGAGCTGTTTTTT.

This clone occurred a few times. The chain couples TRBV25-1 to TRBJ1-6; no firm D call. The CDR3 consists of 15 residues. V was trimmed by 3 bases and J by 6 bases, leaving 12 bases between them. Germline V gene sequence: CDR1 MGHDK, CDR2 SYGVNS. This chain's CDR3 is CASSEGGEPNSPLHF. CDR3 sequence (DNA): TGTGCCAGCAGTGAGGGCGGAGAACCTAATTCACCCCTCCACTTT.

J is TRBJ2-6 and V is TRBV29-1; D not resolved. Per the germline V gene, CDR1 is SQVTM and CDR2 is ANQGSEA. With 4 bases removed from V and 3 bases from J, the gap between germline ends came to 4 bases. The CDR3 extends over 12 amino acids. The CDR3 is CSVGFGANVLTF. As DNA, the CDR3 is TGCAGCGTTGGATTTGGGGCCAACGTCCTGACTTTC.

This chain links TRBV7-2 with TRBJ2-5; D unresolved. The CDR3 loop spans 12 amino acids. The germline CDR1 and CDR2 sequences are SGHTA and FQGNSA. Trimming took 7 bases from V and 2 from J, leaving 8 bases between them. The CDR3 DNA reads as TGTGCCAGCAAGTTAGGGCAAGAGACCCAGTACTTC. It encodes CASKLGQETQYF.

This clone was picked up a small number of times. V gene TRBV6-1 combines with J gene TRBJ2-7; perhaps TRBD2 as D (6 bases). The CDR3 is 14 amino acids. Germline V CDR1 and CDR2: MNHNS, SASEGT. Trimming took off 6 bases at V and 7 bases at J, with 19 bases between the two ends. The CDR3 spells CASSPSWRGEEQYF. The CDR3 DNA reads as TGTGCCAGCAGCCCGTCGTGGCGGGGAGAAGAGCAGTACTTC.

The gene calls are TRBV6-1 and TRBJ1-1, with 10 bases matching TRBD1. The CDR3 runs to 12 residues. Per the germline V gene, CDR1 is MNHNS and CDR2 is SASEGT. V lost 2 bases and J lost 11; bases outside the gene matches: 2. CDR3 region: CASSEWTGGAFF. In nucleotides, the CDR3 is TGTGCCAGCAGTGAATGGACAGGGGGTGCTTTCTTT.

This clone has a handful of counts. The CDR3 loop reads CASSEGTYGNTIYF. The DNA for the CDR3 is TGTGCCAGCAGTGAAGGGACGTATGGAAACACCATATATTTT. The genes are TRBV2 and TRBJ1-3; D ambiguous. The CDR3 spans 14 residues. V was cut by 1 base and J by 3 bases, with 7 bases left in between. Germline V gene lookup returns CDR1 SNHLY and CDR2 FYNNEI.

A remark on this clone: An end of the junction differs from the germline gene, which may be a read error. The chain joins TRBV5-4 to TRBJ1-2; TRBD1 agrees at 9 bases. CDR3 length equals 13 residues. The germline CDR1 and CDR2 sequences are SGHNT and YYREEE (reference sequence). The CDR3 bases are TGTGTCAGCAGCCGGACAGGGGACTATGGCTACACCTTC. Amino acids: CVSSRTGDYGYTF.

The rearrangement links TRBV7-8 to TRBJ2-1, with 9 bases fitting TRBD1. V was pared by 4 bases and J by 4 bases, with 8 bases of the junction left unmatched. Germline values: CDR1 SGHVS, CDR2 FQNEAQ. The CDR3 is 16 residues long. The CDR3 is CASSWPSQGAYNEQFF. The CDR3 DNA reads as TGTGCCAGCAGCTGGCCGTCACAGGGGGCGTACAATGAGCAGTTCTTC. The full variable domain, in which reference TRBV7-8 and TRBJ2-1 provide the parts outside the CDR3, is GAGVSQSPRYKVAKRGQDVALRCDPISGHVSLFWYQQALGQGPEFLTYFQNEAQLDKSGLPSDRFFAERPEGSVSTLKIQRTQQEDSAVYLCASSWPSQGAYNEQFFGPGTRLTVL.

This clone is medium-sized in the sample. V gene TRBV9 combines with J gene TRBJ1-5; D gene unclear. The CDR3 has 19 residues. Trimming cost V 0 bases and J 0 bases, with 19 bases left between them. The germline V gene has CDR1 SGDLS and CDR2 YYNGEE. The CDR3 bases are TGTGCCAGCAGCGTAGGAGCCCCTGGAGTGGTCTATAGCAATCAGCCCCAGCATTTT. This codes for CASSVGAPGVVYSNQPQHF.

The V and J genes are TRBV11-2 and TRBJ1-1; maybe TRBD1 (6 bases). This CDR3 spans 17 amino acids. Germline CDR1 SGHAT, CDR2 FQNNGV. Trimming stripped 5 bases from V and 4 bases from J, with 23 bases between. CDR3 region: CASSITGSIILSTEAFF. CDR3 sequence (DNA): TGTGCCAGCAGCATAACAGGGTCTATCATACTGAGCACTGAAGCTTTCTTT.